The 18 T cell receptor beta chains below come from one sample, sequenced in a study of T cell changes during pregnancy in multiple sclerosis. The repertoire was sequenced with immunoSEQ multiplex PCR; TCRdb's copy has only in-frame clones and lacks some. This table has 55,000 to 70,000 clones, over 75% appearing once. This material consisted of peripheral blood, taken after pregnancy. Receptors were obtained from a female donor with multiple sclerosis, enrolled in a pregnancy study.

The chain recombines TRBV30 with TRBJ1-5, with D perhaps TRBD1 (5 bases). The CDR3 is made up of 15 amino acids. V lost 1 base, J lost 2 bases, and 12 bases lay in between. Germline values: CDR1 GTSNPN, CDR2 SVGIG (reference sequence). The CDR3 loop is CAWSALDKGNQPQHF. The CDR3 DNA reads as TGTGCCTGGAGTGCCCTGGACAAGGGCAATCAGCCCCAGCATTTT.

Regarding this clone: The same CDR3 is also encoded by other DNA sequences in this sample. The V call is TRBV30, the J call TRBJ2-1; 12 nucleotides agree with TRBD2. Germline CDR1 GTSNPN, CDR2 SVGIG (reference sequence). CDR3 length: 15 amino acids. V was pared by 0 bases and J by 3 bases, with 0 bases of the junction left unmatched. The CDR3 loop reads CAWSVLAGGYNEQFF. CDR3 in DNA: TGTGCCTGGAGTGTACTAGCGGGGGGCTACAATGAGCAGTTCTTC.

Here the CDR3 reads CASSSRGIAGVIDTQYF. The CDR3, as DNA: TGTGCCAGTAGCTCCAGAGGAATAGCGGGGGTGATAGATACGCAGTATTTT. This chain links TRBV19 with TRBJ2-3; 9 positions agree with TRBD2. CDR3 length: 17 amino acids. V shed 6 bases and J 5 bases; nucleotides not matched to a gene: 15. The germline V gene has CDR1 LNHDA and CDR2 SQIVND (reference sequence).

The genes are TRBV2 and TRBJ2-3; 7 bases fit TRBD1. This CDR3 comprises 13 residues. Germline V gene data show CDR1 as SNHLY and CDR2 as FYNNEI. The junction had 5 bases not matched to a gene; V was cut back by 9 bases and J by 2 bases. As DNA, the CDR3 is TGTGCCAGGGGGGACAGTTTCACAGATACGCAGTATTTT. This translates into CARGDSFTDTQYF.

The CDR3 nucleotides read TGTGCCAGCAGGCGACTCTCAAAACCTTCCTACGAGCAGTACTTC. This gives the protein CASRRLSKPSYEQYF. V usage is TRBV2 and J usage is TRBJ2-7; D gene unclear. Germline loops: CDR1 SNHLY, CDR2 FYNNEI. This CDR3 comprises 15 residues. Trimming took 6 bases from V and 1 from J, leaving 16 bases between them.

The chain has TRBV7-9 and TRBJ2-1, with 8 bases matching TRBD1. Losses at the gene ends were 1 base for V and 8 bases for J; bases not matched to a gene: 4. This CDR3 spans 14 amino acids. Germline V CDR1 and CDR2: SEHNR, FQNEAQ (reference sequence). The CDR3 reads CASSLGQGFDEQFF. In DNA, the CDR3 is TGTGCCAGCAGCTTAGGACAGGGGTTCGATGAGCAGTTCTTC.

This clone was seen a handful of times. The genes are TRBV29-1 and TRBJ2-3; the D gene is possibly TRBD1 (6 bases). Germline V gives CDR1 SQVTM, CDR2 ANQGSEA. The V and J ends lost 4 bases and 2 bases respectively, with 13 bases between them. CDR3 length equals 14 residues. CDR3: CSVGGGRDTDTQYF. The CDR3 region has the DNA TGCAGCGTTGGAGGGGGACGCGACACAGATACGCAGTATTTT.

The J gene is TRBJ2-3, the V gene TRBV5-1; TRBD2 agrees at 8 bases. The CDR3 is made up of 16 amino acids. In germline, CDR1 is SGHRS, CDR2 YFSETQ. V lost 4 bases, J lost 3 bases, and 10 bases stayed unmatched. CDR3 nucleotide sequence: TGCGCCAGCAGCGCACTAGCGGCTGGTGCAACAGATACGCAGTATTTT. Residues: CASSALAAGATDTQYF.

V is TRBV7-2 and J is TRBJ2-7; TRBD2 aligns across 7 bases. This CDR3 is built from 14 residues. J gave up 4 bases and V 1 base, and 4 bases lay outside the gene matches. Germline V lookup: CDR1 SGHTA, CDR2 FQGNSA. The CDR3 nucleotides are TGTGCCAGCAGCTTAGGCGGGGGTTTATACGAGCAGTACTTC. This sequence encodes CASSLGGGLYEQYF. Full variable domain (outside the CDR3, taken from reference TRBV7-2 and TRBJ2-7): GAGVSQSPSNKVTEKGKDVELRCDPISGHTALYWYRQSLGQGLEFLIYFQGNSAPDKSGLPSDRFSAERTGGSVSTLTIQRTQQEDSAVYLCASSLGGGLYEQYFGPGTRLTVT.

V is TRBV27 and J is TRBJ2-3, with a weak D call TRBD2 (5 bases). CDR1 and CDR2 from the germline V gene are MNHEY and SMNVEV (reference sequence). This CDR3 contains 14 residues. The V and J ends lost 6 bases and 5 bases respectively, with 15 bases between them. The CDR3 protein is CASRSSNQGDTQYF. CDR3 DNA: TGTGCCAGCAGATCTAGCAATCAAGGAGATACGCAGTATTTT.

This clone was found a few times. The chain links TRBV5-1 to TRBJ1-6; TRBD1 matches at 10 bases. Germline V CDR1 and CDR2: SGHRS, YFSETQ. This CDR3 contains 15 residues. The trim removed 3 bases at V and 7 bases at J, leaving 4 bases unmatched. CDR3 sequence (DNA): TGCGCCAGCAGCTCACCGGGACAGGGGAATTCACCCCTCCACTTT. Translated, it gives CASSSPGQGNSPLHF.

This sequence joins TRBV29-1 and TRBJ1-5, with 7 nucleotides matching TRBD1. V trimming: 4 bases; J trimming: 6 bases; junction bases outside the gene matches: 12. The CDR3 is 15 residues long. Germline V gene data show CDR1 as SQVTM and CDR2 as ANQGSEA. The CDR3 coding sequence is TGCAGCGTTGGGGAGAGACAGGGCAGCGGTCAGCCCCAGCATTTT. The encoded protein is CSVGERQGSGQPQHF. The complete variable domain, with remaining parts taken from reference TRBV29-1 and TRBJ1-5, reads SAVISQKPSRDICQRGTSLTIQCQVDSQVTMMFWYRQQPGQSLTLIATANQGSEATYESGFVIDKFPISRPNLTFSTLTVSNMSPEDSSIYLCSVGERQGSGQPQHFGDGTRLSIL.

This clone was counted a single time. V gene TRBV2 combines with J gene TRBJ2-5, with D maybe TRBD1 (5 bases). Looked up from germline, CDR1 is SNHLY and CDR2 is FYNNEI. This CDR3 spans 14 amino acids. V lost 2 bases, J lost 7 bases, and 14 bases lay in between. CDR3 nucleotide sequence: TGTGCCAGCAGTGAAATGGGGCTAGGTTTGACCCAGTACTTC. Its protein is CASSEMGLGLTQYF.

The chain is built from TRBV7-3 and TRBJ2-1; 7 bases line up with TRBD2. The junction had 7 bases not matched to a gene; V was cut back by 3 bases and J by 2 bases. CDR1 and CDR2 from the germline V gene are SGHTA and FQGTGA. This CDR3 is 16 amino acids long. CDR3 sequence (DNA): TGTGCCAGCAGCTTCCGGTGGGGGGGGGCCTACAATGAGCAGTTCTTC. Translation: CASSFRWGGAYNEQFF.

The chain carries TRBV5-1 and TRBJ2-5; 8 bases are a match to TRBD2. Unmatched junction bases numbered 6, after V lost 3 bases and J lost 5 bases. In germline, CDR1 is SGHRS, CDR2 YFSETQ. The CDR3 is 14 residues long. CDR3: CASSYTSGRETQYF. CDR3 sequence (DNA): TGCGCCAGCAGCTACACTAGCGGACGGGAGACCCAGTACTTC.

The chain carries TRBV15 and TRBJ2-2; D gene unclear. CDR3 length: 15 residues. CDR1 and CDR2 (germline): LNHNV, YYDKDF (reference sequence). Trimming stripped 0 bases from V and 7 bases from J, with 12 bases between. CDR3 coding DNA: TGTGCCACCAGCAGAGAACATATTATTGACGGGGAGCTGTTTTTT. It encodes CATSREHIIDGELFF.

The V and J genes are TRBV5-3 and TRBJ1-1, with D unresolved. TRBV5-3 has ORF status, its function being uncertain. V lost 0 bases to trimming and J lost 3 bases, with 12 bases between them. This CDR3 has 15 amino acids. Here the CDR3 DNA reads TGTGCCAGAAGCTTGGACAGCTGGGAGTACACTGAAGCTTTCTTT. Translating it yields CARSLDSWEYTEAFF.

The chain couples TRBV19 to TRBJ1-6; TRBD1 might be the D (5 bases). V shed 6 bases and J shed 9 bases, with 15 bases lying between them. This CDR3 spans 14 amino acids. The V gene's germline CDR1 is LNHDA and CDR2 SQIVND (reference sequence). The chain's CDR3 is CASSTGTEASPLHF. CDR3 in DNA: TGTGCCAGTAGCACCGGGACTGAGGCTTCACCCCTCCACTTT.